Below, 31 T cell receptor beta chains from the same sample are listed, as sequenced in a study of response to subunit inactivated influenza vaccine. Each CDR3 protein is one row after TCRdb ran MiXCR on the RT-PCR reads. In the table there are about 570,000 distinct CDR3 sequences, 11% of which are singletons. The data also belong to a second study, concerning T cells expressing NK-cell markers. That publication notes: The TCR beta cDNA came from 5'RACE template switching with UMIs.

The sample consisted of PBMCs from blood, taken on the day of vaccination. The receptor set was obtained from a man aged 50 to 60 who received an inactivated influenza vaccine.

The chain uses TRBV5-1 and TRBJ2-1; TRBD2 matches 13 bases. This CDR3 is built from 16 residues. With V trimmed by 4 bases and J by 9 bases, 10 bases remained unmatched. Germline CDR1 reads SGHRS; CDR2 reads YFSETQ. The CDR3 spells CASSEGLAGSMSEQFF. The CDR3 DNA follows: TGCGCCAGCAGCGAGGGACTAGCGGGGAGCATGAGTGAGCAGTTCTTC.

This clonotype was seen once. This chain joins TRBV5-4 and TRBJ2-2; D is ambiguous. The length of the CDR3 is 13 residues. The V gene's germline CDR1 is SGHNT and CDR2 YYREEE (reference sequence). V dropped 0 bases and J dropped 7 bases, with 7 bases sitting between them. CDR3 sequence (DNA): TGTGCCAGCAGCTTGGATTCGGTCGGGGAGCTGTTTTTT. Protein sequence: CASSLDSVGELFF.

Only a few counts were recorded for this clonotype. The rearrangement joins TRBV10-3 to TRBJ2-2; possibly TRBD1 for D (6 bases). Trimming shortened V by 5 bases and J by 5 bases, and 12 bases separated the two germline ends. Germline V lookup: CDR1 ENHRY, CDR2 SYGVKD. This CDR3 is built from 14 residues. CDR3 DNA: TGTGCCATCAGTCGACAGGAGATGACCGGGGAGCTGTTTTTT. Translating it yields CAISRQEMTGELFF.

The rearrangement links TRBV18 to TRBJ2-1, with D uncertain. V lost 6 bases and J 2 bases, leaving 8 bases between the germline ends. The CDR3 extends over 13 amino acids. Germline values: CDR1 KGHSH, CDR2 LQKENI. The CDR3 loop reads CASSDTTYNEQFF. CDR3 coding DNA: TGTGCCAGCTCCGATACTACCTACAATGAGCAGTTCTTC.

Notes on this clonotype: One end of the junction does not line up with germline, which may come from a read error. The chain employs TRBV3-1 and TRBJ2-7, with TRBD2 identical over 7 bases. This CDR3 is built from 14 residues. Looked up from germline, CDR1 is LGHDT and CDR2 is YNNKEL (reference sequence). The CDR3 here is CASTQDVRGREQYF. The CDR3 bases are TGTGCCAGCACCCAAGATGTGCGGGGGAGGGAGCAGTACTTC.

V is TRBV20-1 and J is TRBJ2-7; tentatively, D is TRBD2 (5 bases). The CDR3 runs 14 residues. Germline loops: CDR1 DFQATT, CDR2 SNEGSKA (reference sequence). V was trimmed by 5 bases and J by 4 bases, leaving 18 bases between them. CDR3 protein: CSAPTRGGIYEQYF. Written as DNA, the CDR3 is TGCAGTGCTCCTACCCGGGGTGGCATATACGAGCAGTACTTC.

The V and J genes are TRBV7-9 and TRBJ2-1, with TRBD2 matching over 10 bases. The CDR3 is 16 residues long. Germline lookup yields CDR1 SEHNR and CDR2 FQNEAQ (reference sequence). The V segment lost 4 bases and the J segment 9 bases; nucleotides outside the gene matches: 12. The CDR3 sequence: CASSSLEPSGSGEQFF. CDR3 nucleotides: TGTGCCAGCAGCTCCCTGGAGCCTAGCGGGAGTGGTGAGCAGTTCTTC.

This clonotype occurred many times. The chain's CDR3 is CASSEKDRGREDTQYF. The DNA of the CDR3 is TGCGCCAGCAGTGAGAAGGACAGGGGCCGCGAAGATACGCAGTATTTT. The chain recombines TRBV10-2 with TRBJ2-3; the match to TRBD1 covers 9 bases. Germline V lookup: CDR1 WSHSY, CDR2 SAAADI. With V trimmed by 2 bases and J by 5 bases, 8 bases remained unmatched. This CDR3 comprises 16 residues.

Comment on this clonotype: This may come from a read error, since a much larger clone is one base off. This rearrangement joins TRBV20-1 to TRBJ1-4; no definite D call. CDR3 length: 15 residues. Germline V gene sequence: CDR1 DFQATT, CDR2 SNEGSKA (reference sequence). As DNA, the CDR3 is TGCAGTGCTAGAGATTTGGGCATCGCGGTTGAAAAACTGTATTTT. Translated, it gives CSARDLGIAVEKLYF.

The sample holds many counts of this clonotype. The chain carries TRBV20-1 and TRBJ1-6; D remains unclear. The CDR3 totals 16 residues. Germline assignment: CDR1 DFQATT and CDR2 SNEGSKA (reference sequence). V was pared by 1 base and J by 2 bases, with 12 bases between. The DNA of the CDR3 is TGCAGTGCTAGAGGGGTACGGGAGACCTATAATTCACCCCTCCACTTT. Protein sequence: CSARGVRETYNSPLHF.

The chain uses TRBV6-5 and TRBJ1-1; tentative D call: TRBD1 (5 bases). Germline V gene sequence: CDR1 MNHEY, CDR2 SVGAGI. The CDR3 totals 19 residues. V was trimmed by 0 bases and J by 0 bases, leaving 20 bases between them. The CDR3 DNA follows: TGTGCCAGCAGTTACTCGGCGCGGGGCGATCATCGGGTGAACACTGAAGCTTTCTTT. Amino acids: CASSYSARGDHRVNTEAFF.

In this sample, this clonotype turned up many times. The rearrangement joins TRBV29-1 to TRBJ2-1, with a weak D call TRBD2 (5 bases). Germline V lookup: CDR1 SQVTM, CDR2 ANQGSEA. The CDR3 spans 12 residues. The V gene lost 6 bases and the J gene lost 6 bases, with 12 bases spanning the gap. CDR3 bases: TGCAGCGTCGGAGAGGGTGGCAATGAGCAGTTCTTC. This sequence encodes CSVGEGGNEQFF.

V and J are TRBV28 and TRBJ1-5; D gene ambiguous. This CDR3 has 18 amino acids. Germline V lookup: CDR1 MDHEN, CDR2 SYDVKM. V lost 8 bases to trimming and J lost 0 bases, with 23 bases between them. The CDR3, as DNA: TGTGCCAGCCGCGTGGCCGCGGCAGGACGTTTTAGCAATCAGCCCCAGCATTTT. It encodes CASRVAAAGRFSNQPQHF.

The V gene is TRBV27, the J gene TRBJ2-3; D is undetermined. Trimming removed 6 bases from V and 4 bases from J, with 14 bases in between. The CDR3 contains 14 residues. Germline CDR1 and CDR2: MNHEY and SMNVEV (reference sequence). The DNA for the CDR3 is TGTGCCAGCAGCCAGTTAGTACGGTCAGATACGCAGTATTTT. This encodes CASSQLVRSDTQYF.

On this clonotype itself: Mismatch with germline at one junction end may stem from a read error. The rearrangement links TRBV10-3 to TRBJ2-3, with 7 bases aligning to TRBD1. The V gene's germline CDR1 is ENHRY and CDR2 SYGVKD. The CDR3 covers 14 residues. CDR3 loop: CAIRLTGETATQYF. The DNA of the CDR3 is TGTGCCATCAGGTTAACAGGGGAGACAGCTACGCAGTATTTT.

This clonotype has only a few counts. The gene calls are TRBV3-1 and TRBJ2-1; 13 bases fit TRBD2. The CDR3 has 17 residues. CDR1 LGHDT and CDR2 YNNKEL come from the germline V gene (reference sequence). J lost 7 bases, V lost 0 bases, and 6 bases had no gene match. The CDR3: CASSQDLWTSGSNEQFF. The CDR3 DNA reads TGTGCCAGCAGCCAAGATCTGTGGACTAGCGGGAGTAATGAGCAGTTCTTC.

Only a few counts were recorded for this clonotype. The chain carries TRBV25-1 and TRBJ2-1, with 7 bases that match TRBD2. The junction had 17 bases not matched to a gene; V was cut back by 4 bases and J by 8 bases. The CDR3 spans 17 residues. Germline V CDR1 and CDR2: MGHDK, SYGVNS. The CDR3 here is CASSARPGLPLGDEQFF. CDR3 bases: TGTGCCAGCAGTGCGCGCCCGGGACTACCCTTGGGCGATGAGCAGTTCTTC.

The V call is TRBV7-2, the J call TRBJ2-1, with 11 bases that match TRBD2. The CDR3 spans 15 residues. CDR1 and CDR2 (germline): SGHTA, FQGNSA. The ends lost 2 bases at V and 5 bases at J; junction bases unmatched: 2. Here the CDR3 reads CASSLTSGGDNEQFF. The CDR3 DNA reads as TGTGCCAGCAGCTTAACTAGCGGGGGTGACAATGAGCAGTTCTTC. The variable domain in full, completed from reference TRBV7-2 and TRBJ2-1, reads GAGVSQSPSNKVTEKGKDVELRCDPISGHTALYWYRQSLGQGLEFLIYFQGNSAPDKSGLPSDRFSAERTGGSVSTLTIQRTQQEDSAVYLCASSLTSGGDNEQFFGPGTRLTVL.

This chain uses TRBV5-1 with TRBJ2-7, with TRBD2 matching 8 bases. Germline V gene lookup returns CDR1 SGHRS and CDR2 YFSETQ. The CDR3 totals 16 residues. V dropped 1 base and J dropped 1; count of bases not matched to a gene: 7. CDR3 DNA: TGCGCCAGCAGCTTGACCCAGACTAGCGCGTCCTACGAGCAGTACTTC. Protein product: CASSLTQTSASYEQYF.

V gene TRBV7-8 combines with J gene TRBJ2-1; 12 bases agree with TRBD1. The CDR3 has 16 amino acids. Per the germline V gene, CDR1 is SGHVS and CDR2 is FQNEAQ. Losses at the gene ends were 4 bases for V and 1 base for J; bases not matched to a gene: 2. The CDR3 nucleotides are TGTGCCAGCAGCTGGGACAGGGGGCAATCCTACAATGAGCAGTTCTTC. Its protein product is CASSWDRGQSYNEQFF.

This clonotype was detected ten times or more. The rearrangement joins TRBV6-2 or TRBV6-3 to TRBJ1-1, with TRBD1 matching 8 bases. The germline V gene encodes CDR1 MNHEY and CDR2 SVGEGT. The CDR3 is 14 amino acids. V trimming: 5 bases; J trimming: 4 bases; junction bases outside the gene matches: 6. CDR3 loop: CASSPTGEGTEAFF. In DNA, the CDR3 is TGTGCCAGCAGTCCGACAGGGGAGGGCACTGAAGCTTTCTTT.

The chain employs TRBV28 and TRBJ1-2, with D unresolved. The CDR3 runs 15 residues. Germline-derived CDR1 and CDR2 are MDHEN and SYDVKM. The V end lost 2 bases, the J end lost 10 bases, and 20 bases lay between the germline ends. CDR3 sequence: CASSLIVTLGNFYTF. The CDR3 bases are TGTGCCAGCAGTTTAATTGTGACATTGGGTAATTTCTACACCTTC.

This clonotype has a count of ten or more. The chain couples TRBV20-1 to TRBJ2-1, with 7 bases identical to TRBD2. J was trimmed by 3 bases and V by 3 bases; bases with no gene match: 14. CDR3 size: 17 residues. Germline assignment: CDR1 DFQATT and CDR2 SNEGSKA (reference sequence). CDR3 coding DNA: TGCAGTGCTAGCCCCTTCGGTAGCGGGTTTTACTACAATGAGCAGTTCTTC. This gives the protein CSASPFGSGFYYNEQFF.

J is TRBJ2-5 and V is TRBV5-1; 8 nucleotides align to TRBD1. CDR1 is SGHRS and CDR2 is YFSETQ in the germline V gene. V shed 0 bases, J shed 4 bases, and the junction held 5 bases outside the gene matches. The CDR3 has 15 residues. The CDR3 here is CASSLGDRRGETQYF. The CDR3 coding sequence is TGCGCCAGCAGCTTGGGGGACAGGCGGGGAGAGACCCAGTACTTC.

This chain joins TRBV30 and TRBJ2-5, with 8 bases fitting TRBD1. The J segment lost 9 bases and the V segment lost 2 bases, leaving 17 bases of the junction unmatched. Germline CDR1 reads GTSNPN; CDR2 reads SVGIG (reference sequence). CDR3 length: 16 amino acids. The CDR3 DNA reads TGTGCCTGGAGTCGCCTAATGGACAGGGCCCTGATGGCCCAGTACTTC. Residues: CAWSRLMDRALMAQYF.

The J gene is TRBJ2-1, the V gene TRBV6-1, with 7 bases identical to TRBD2. The germline V gene has CDR1 MNHNS and CDR2 SASEGT. The CDR3 covers 15 residues. Trimming took 4 bases from V and 7 from J; bases not matched to a gene: 10. The CDR3 coding sequence is TGTGCCAGCAGTGCGAGTCCGCGGGAGTTAAATGAGCAGTTCTTC. Protein product: CASSASPRELNEQFF.

This clonotype was counted a few times. This chain joins TRBV28 and TRBJ2-7, with D possibly TRBD2 on 7 matching bases. Germline-derived CDR1 and CDR2 are MDHEN and SYDVKM. The CDR3 covers 15 residues. The V end was cut by 2 bases, the J end by 2 bases, with 13 bases between. CDR3 DNA: TGTGCCAGCAGTTTAGCGGGGGCAGGAGCCTACGAGCAGTACTTC. This gives the protein CASSLAGAGAYEQYF.

The rearrangement links TRBV12-3 or TRBV12-4 to TRBJ2-2; tentatively, D is TRBD1 (6 bases). V was clipped by 3 bases and J by 3 bases, with 11 bases between them. The CDR3 extends over 15 amino acids. In DNA form, the CDR3 reads TGTGCCAGCAGTTTCTACAGGGTTGACACCGGGGAGCTGTTTTTT. This sequence encodes CASSFYRVDTGELFF.

The V call is TRBV14, the J call TRBJ1-2; 7 bases map to TRBD1. CDR1 SGHDN and CDR2 FVKESK come from the germline V gene. Trimming took 4 bases from V and 6 from J; bases not matched to a gene: 5. The CDR3 runs 13 residues. The CDR3 DNA follows: TGTGCCAGCAGCCCAAGAGGGACAGATGGCTACACCTTC. Its protein is CASSPRGTDGYTF.

This clonotype was picked up many times. This chain connects TRBV12-3 or TRBV12-4 to TRBJ2-7, with a weak D call TRBD1 (6 bases). The CDR3 contains 14 residues. Trimming shortened V by 5 bases and J by 12 bases, and 23 bases separated the two germline ends. This chain's CDR3 is CASSQTGNNERLYF. The CDR3 bases are TGTGCCAGCAGTCAGACAGGAAACAACGAACGCTTGTACTTC.

This clonotype was recorded many times. The chain links TRBV28 to TRBJ2-5, with D maybe TRBD2 (6 bases). The V end was cut by 7 bases, the J end by 3 bases, with 24 bases between. The CDR3 totals 17 residues. Per the germline V gene, CDR1 is MDHEN and CDR2 is SYDVKM. The CDR3 is CASTKEGRKGLEETQYF. In DNA, the CDR3 is TGTGCCAGCACCAAGGAGGGGAGAAAGGGGCTAGAAGAGACCCAGTACTTC. The variable domain in full, completed from reference TRBV28 and TRBJ2-5, reads DVKVTQSSRYLVKRTGEKVFLECVQDMDHENMFWYRQDPGLGLRLIYFSYDVKMKEKGDIPEGYSVSREKKERFSLILESASTNQTSMYLCASTKEGRKGLEETQYFGPGTRLLVL.